This entry concerns a single T cell receptor beta chain. J lost 3 bases, V lost 5 bases, and 11 bases had no gene match. Germline-derived CDR1 and CDR2 are MNHEY and SVGEGT. The CDR3 runs 17 residues. These data are taken from a study of blood T cell repertoires in COVID-19. Overall study: In each case, the material was cDNA or gDNA derived from T cells, B-cell-depleted T cells, or PBMCs.

Using immunoSEQ multiplex PCR, the repertoire was profiled, and TCRdb retains in-frame clones only, with some absent. The sample yields 200,000 to 250,000 clones, about 87% seen once. The TCR originated in a woman younger than 45 with COVID-19, enrolled during active disease. Sequencing was performed on peripheral blood. This chain connects TRBV6-2 or TRBV6-3 to TRBJ1-5; 9 nucleotides agree with TRBD1. CDR3: CASSPLLTGGNNQPQHF. CDR3 coding DNA: TGTGCCAGCAGTCCCCTTCTGACAGGGGGAAACAATCAGCCCCAGCATTTT.